This TCR beta chain appears in the sequencing data of a study of T-cell memory formation after mild COVID-19. Findings of the study overall: Cross-reactive memory seemingly joined, as some responding clones were found in pre-infection memory. While clones contracting from day 15 to 85 were balanced between CD4 and CD8, later expanders leaned CD4+. Second-wave clones peaking on day 37 lacked confirmed SARS-CoV-2 specificity.

About this clonotype itself: Its matching antigen is unknown.

TCRdb reprocessed the 5' RACE reads with MiXCR, giving one entry per CDR3 protein. The sample yields 110,000 to 150,000 distinct CDR3 sequences, 20% to 25% seen once. CDR3 length: 13 residues. Per the germline V gene, CDR1 is SGHTA and CDR2 is FQGTGA. The germline V and J ends were trimmed by 4 bases and 4 bases, with 9 bases remaining between them. The V gene is TRBV7-3, the J gene TRBJ2-3, with a weak D call TRBD2 (5 bases). This clonotype was sampled from an adult woman who had mild COVID-19 (a few samples of this study predate the infection). Cell type and time point are not known. Sequences were obtained from PBMCs or a T cell subset sorted from them (not recorded which). Here the CDR3 DNA reads TGTGCCAGCAGCTCTGGACTCTCAGATACGCAGTATTTT. Translating it yields CASSSGLSDTQYF.